The source of this T cell receptor beta chain is a study of blood T cell repertoires in COVID-19. As for the study in general: In each case, the material was cDNA or gDNA derived from T cells, B-cell-depleted T cells, or PBMCs.

Per the original data handling: Reference gene primer amplification gave estimated nucleated cell counts. Repertoires were generated with immunoSEQ multiplex PCR, while TCRdb's copy carries only in-frame clones and drops some. For V, J and clone size, that table is used; D and trimming come from the DNA. The table includes fewer than 250,000 clones, 84% detected once. There are 14 residues in the CDR3. V gave up 3 bases and J gave up 3 bases, with 15 bases separating them. Germline CDR1 DFQATT, CDR2 SNEGSKA (reference sequence). This clone was counted once. The sample consisted of peripheral blood. This receptor was obtained from a woman aged 45-65 years with active or convalescent COVID-19. The rearrangement links TRBV20-1 to TRBJ2-7; perhaps TRBD1 as D (5 bases). The CDR3 spells CSASRQFNLYEQYF. In DNA form, the CDR3 reads TGCAGTGCTAGTCGACAGTTCAATCTCTACGAGCAGTACTTC.